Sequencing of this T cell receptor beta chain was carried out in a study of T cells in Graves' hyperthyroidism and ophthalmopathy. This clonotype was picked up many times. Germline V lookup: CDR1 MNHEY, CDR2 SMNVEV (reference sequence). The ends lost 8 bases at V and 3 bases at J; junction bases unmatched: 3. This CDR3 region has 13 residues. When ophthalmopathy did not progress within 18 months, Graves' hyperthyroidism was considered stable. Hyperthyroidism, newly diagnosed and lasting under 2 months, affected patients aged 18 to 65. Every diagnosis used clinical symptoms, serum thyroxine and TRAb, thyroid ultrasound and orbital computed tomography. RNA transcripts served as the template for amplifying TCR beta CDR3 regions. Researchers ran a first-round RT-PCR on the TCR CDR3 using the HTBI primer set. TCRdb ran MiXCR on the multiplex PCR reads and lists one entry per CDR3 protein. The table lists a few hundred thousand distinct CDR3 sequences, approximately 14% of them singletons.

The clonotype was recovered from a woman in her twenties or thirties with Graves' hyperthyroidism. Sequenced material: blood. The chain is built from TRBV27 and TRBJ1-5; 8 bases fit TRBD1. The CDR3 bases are TGTGCCAGCGGGACAGGCATCAATCAGCCCCAGCATTTT. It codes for CASGTGINQPQHF.